The rows below give T cell receptor beta chains drawn from one sample of a study of cytomegalovirus exposure and HLA in healthy donors. Using immunoSEQ multiplex PCR, the repertoire was profiled, and TCRdb retains in-frame clones only, with some absent. The sample contains just over 95,000 clones, about four fifths of which appear only once. Sequencing input: PBMCs. The receptors stem from a woman between 40 and 50 years old in good health and CMV-seropositive. The CDR3 runs from the conserved cysteine through the conserved F or W. A D gene is named only where the DNA matches it firmly. The size field is filled for only some rows; it gives once, few, many or a size class.

V gene	D gene	J gene	clone size	CDR3 length	CDR3 DNA	CDR3 protein
TRBV28	TRBD2	TRBJ2-1	NA	20	TGTGCCAGCAGTGGATGGACTAGCGGGAGGTCGACTAGCTCCTACAATGAGCAGTTCTTC	CASSGWTSGRSTSSYNEQFF
TRBV28	TRBD1	TRBJ1-2	NA	14	TGTGCCAGCAGTTTATTACAGGGGGCGCCTGGCTACACCTTC	CASSLLQGAPGYTF
TRBV30	NA	TRBJ2-6	NA	15	TGTGCCTGGAGCGGAACCAGGTCAGGGGCCAACGTCCTGACTTTC	CAWSGTRSGANVLTF
TRBV28	NA	TRBJ1-2	NA	14	TGTGCCAGCAGGCCCGGGACACCGGATCTTGGCTACACCTTC	CASRPGTPDLGYTF
TRBV7-6	TRBD1	TRBJ2-5	NA	14	TGTGCCAGCAGCTTAGTTGACAGGGAAGAGACCCAGTACTTC	CASSLVDREETQYF
TRBV5-1	TRBD1	TRBJ2-7	NA	12	TGCGCCAGCAGAATAGGGGGCCACGAGCAGTACTTC	CASRIGGHEQYF
TRBV6-6	TRBD2	TRBJ2-7	NA	16	TGTGCCAGCAGGCCGACTAGCGGGAGGGCCGGTTACGAGCAGTACTTC	CASRPTSGRAGYEQYF
TRBV2	TRBD1	TRBJ2-2	NA	15	TGTGCCAGCAGTCGGACAGGGGTGGCCACCGGGGAGCTGTTTTTT	CASSRTGVATGELFF
TRBV5-1	NA	TRBJ1-1	NA	13	TGCGCCAGCAGCTTCCGGGGGGCTGACGAAGCTTTCTTT	CASSFRGADEAFF
TRBV5-1	TRBD2	TRBJ2-5	NA	14	TGCGCCAGCAGCCTCCCGCTAGCGGGGGAGACCCAGTACTTC	CASSLPLAGETQYF
TRBV30	NA	TRBJ2-7	NA	12	TGTGCCTGGAAAGGGACATCCTACGAGCAGTACTTC	CAWKGTSYEQYF
TRBV5-1	NA	TRBJ2-7	NA	14	TGCGCCAGCAGCTTGGCGGGTAGGGGCTACGAGCAGTACTTC	CASSLAGRGYEQYF
TRBV11-2	NA	TRBJ2-1	NA	12	TGTGCCAGCGGAAGAGGGATCAATGAGCAGTTCTTC	CASGRGINEQFF
TRBV5-1	TRBD1	TRBJ1-1	many	14	TGCGCCAGCAGCTTCGGGACAGGGAACACTGAAGCTTTCTTT	CASSFGTGNTEAFF
TRBV6-6	TRBD1	TRBJ2-7	NA	12	TGTGCCAGCAGCAGAGACAGGGGAGAGCAGTACTTC	CASSRDRGEQYF
TRBV27	NA	TRBJ1-1	NA	15	TGTGCCAGCAGTCCGACCCGTGAAAGGGGACATGAAGCTTTCTTT	CASSPTRERGHEAFF
TRBV27	NA	TRBJ2-1	NA	14	TGTGCCAGCAGTTTTCAGGGCCCCTACAATGAGCAGTTCTTC	CASSFQGPYNEQFF
TRBV6-5	NA	TRBJ1-4	NA	15	TGTGCCAGCAGTTACTCCCAATTTGACAGTGAAAAACTGTTTTTT	CASSYSQFDSEKLFF
TRBV10-3	TRBD2	TRBJ2-7	NA	15	TGTGCCATCAGTCCCCCGGGACTAGATGTCCACGAGCAGTACTTC	CAISPPGLDVHEQYF
TRBV7-6	NA	TRBJ1-1	medium-sized	15	TGTGCCAGCAGCGATAGGGGTGGGATGAACACTGAAGCTTTCTTT	CASSDRGGMNTEAFF
TRBV28	NA	TRBJ2-5	NA	13	TGTGCCAGCAGTTTAGAACAGCAAGAGACCCAGTACTTC	CASSLEQQETQYF
TRBV7-6	TRBD2	TRBJ2-3	NA	15	TGTGCCAGCAGCACAGGACTAGCGAACACAGATACGCAGTATTTT	CASSTGLANTDTQYF
TRBV11-1	TRBD2	TRBJ2-1	once	16	TGTGCCAGCAGCCCCCTAGCGGGAGGGCCTCAGAATGAGCAGTTCTTC	CASSPLAGGPQNEQFF
TRBV9	NA	TRBJ2-2	NA	14	TGTGCCAGCAGCGGTAAATTGAACACCGGGGAGCTGTTTTTT	CASSGKLNTGELFF
TRBV9	NA	TRBJ2-3	NA	13	TGTGCCAGCAGCGGAGGAAGCACAGATACGCAGTATTTT	CASSGGSTDTQYF
TRBV5-4	NA	TRBJ1-1	few	15	TGTGCCAGCAGCTTTCAGGGGCGAGCGGGGACTGAAGCTTTCTTT	CASSFQGRAGTEAFF
TRBV28	TRBD1	TRBJ2-3	NA	16	TGTGCCAGCAGTCCATCCAGGGACAGGCGGGGAGATACGCAGTATTTT	CASSPSRDRRGDTQYF
TRBV5-1	TRBD2	TRBJ2-7	NA	15	TGCGCCAGCAGCTTGGGGCCGGGACTAGCGAATGAGCAGTACTTC	CASSLGPGLANEQYF
TRBV6-5	TRBD1	TRBJ1-5	NA	15	TGTGCCAGCAGTACCGGGACAGGGCACAATCAGCCCCAGCATTTT	CASSTGTGHNQPQHF
TRBV5-6	NA	TRBJ2-3	few	17	TGTGCCAGCAGCTTGGCTTATGGGGGGGCATCCACAGATACGCAGTATTTT	CASSLAYGGASTDTQYF
TRBV11-2	NA	TRBJ2-3	NA	15	TGTGCCAGCAGCACGCATCGGGGGGCGAGGGATACGCAGTATTTT	CASSTHRGARDTQYF
TRBV30	TRBD1	TRBJ2-3	few	13	TGTGCCTGGAGCCCCGGGACAGGGGACAGCAAGTATTTT	CAWSPGTGDSKYF
TRBV6-5	TRBD1	TRBJ1-4	NA	15	TGTGCCAGCAGCCACCTGACAGGGGGGAATGAAAAACTGTTTTTT	CASSHLTGGNEKLFF
TRBV5-1	TRBD2	TRBJ2-3	few	15	TGCGCCAGCAGGGACCAGCGGGAGCTCACAGATACGCAGTATTTT	CASRDQRELTDTQYF
TRBV14	TRBD1	TRBJ2-5	NA	15	TGTGCCAGCAGCCGATGGACAGGGTGGGATGAGACCCAGTACTTC	CASSRWTGWDETQYF
TRBV6-6	TRBD1	TRBJ1-1	NA	12	TGTGCCAGCCCCGGGACAGGGGGCCTAGCTTTCTTT	CASPGTGGLAFF
TRBV20-1	NA	TRBJ2-7	few	11	TGCAGTGCCAAGAAGGAGGGCGAGCAGTACTTC	CSAKKEGEQYF
TRBV2	TRBD2	TRBJ2-3	once	16	TGTGCCAGCAGCCCACAGACTAGCGGGAGGGCAGATACGCAGTATTTT	CASSPQTSGRADTQYF
TRBV15	TRBD2	TRBJ2-7	NA	16	TGTGCCACCAGCAGAGGGGGACTAGCCCTCTACTCCGAGCAGTACTTC	CATSRGGLALYSEQYF
TRBV28	TRBD1	TRBJ1-3	NA	17	TGTGCCAGCAGTTTGTCGGCAGGGGGCGGAACAGGAAACACCATATATTTT	CASSLSAGGGTGNTIYF
TRBV6-5	NA	TRBJ2-7	NA	15	TGTGCCAGCAGTTACAAGACAGCCTCTCCCTACGAGCAGTACTTC	CASSYKTASPYEQYF
TRBV5-1	TRBD2	TRBJ2-7	NA	17	TGCGCCAGCAGCTTGTCTCTGGCGGGAGGGCACGGGTACGAGCAGTACTTC	CASSLSLAGGHGYEQYF
TRBV7-9	NA	TRBJ1-2	NA	14	TGTTCCAGCAGCTTAGGGCAGGCGGGGGATGGCTACACCTTC	CSSSLGQAGDGYTF
TRBV6-5	NA	TRBJ2-7	NA	16	TGTGCCAGCAGTTACTCTCTGGGGCTAGCGATAGGCGAGCAGTACTTC	CASSYSLGLAIGEQYF
TRBV6-4	TRBD2	TRBJ2-3	NA	16	TGTGCCAGCAGTGTTTTAGCGGGAGAATTCACAGATACGCAGTATTTT	CASSVLAGEFTDTQYF
TRBV5-8	TRBD2	TRBJ2-4	NA	15	TGTGCCAGCAGCTTCGGGGGGGTCGACAAAAACATTCAGTACTTC	CASSFGGVDKNIQYF
TRBV7-6	TRBD2	TRBJ2-1	NA	14	TGTGCCAGCAGAAAGACTAGCGGCTACAATGAGCAGTTCTTC	CASRKTSGYNEQFF
TRBV6-5	NA	TRBJ2-5	NA	15	TGTGCCAGCAGTTACTCGATGTTAGCCCAAGAGACCCAGTACTTC	CASSYSMLAQETQYF
TRBV6-1	NA	TRBJ2-7	NA	14	TGTGCCAGCAGCCTAGGCCTGATTTCTTACGAGCAGTACTTC	CASSLGLISYEQYF